The present entry profiles one T cell receptor beta chain with its context. The data derive from a study of blood T cell repertoires in COVID-19. Original analysis: From reference gene primer amplification, estimates of nucleated cell counts were derived. The repertoire was sequenced with immunoSEQ multiplex PCR; TCRdb's copy has only in-frame clones and lacks some. V, J and clone size are taken as reported in that table, and D and trimming were inferred from the DNA itself. The data contain more than 60,000 clones, around 90% of them seen just once; the ten biggest clones take up around two fifths. The CDR3 length is 13 residues. Germline values: CDR1 LNHDA, CDR2 SQIVND (reference sequence). Trimming left V 8 bases short and J 7 bases short, with 15 bases between. One Seattle source followed patients from active infection through their disease course.

The sequence was obtained from a woman in her fifties or sixties with COVID-19, enrolled during active disease. V gene TRBV19 combines with J gene TRBJ1-5, with a weak D call TRBD1 (5 bases). Sequencing was done on a sample of peripheral blood. The CDR3 bases are TGTGCCAGTGGACACCTGAGGTACCAGCCCCAGCATTTT. Residues: CASGHLRYQPQHF.